This is a list of T cell receptor beta chains from one sample in a study of cytomegalovirus exposure and HLA in healthy donors. Measured with immunoSEQ multiplex PCR; TCRdb has only the in-frame clones, and not every one. The data hold over 120,000 clones, with over 75% observed a single time. The specimen was PBMCs. These receptors were obtained from a man in his fifties or sixties in good health and CMV-seronegative. Both conserved end residues are part of each CDR3. The D gene is left open where the match is weak. Expanded clones get a size class; other rows say once, few or many, or leave the size out.

cdr3_aa: CASSFGPGQGGTEAFF
cdr3_nt: TGTGCCAGCAGCTTCGGACCGGGACAGGGGGGCACTGAAGCTTTCTTT
v_call: TRBV11-2
clone_size: -
d_call: TRBD1
j_call: TRBJ1-1

cdr3_aa: CASSVQTDTQYF
cdr3_nt: TGTGCCAGCAGCGTCCAGACAGATACGCAGTATTTT
v_call: TRBV9
clone_size: -
d_call: -
j_call: TRBJ2-3

cdr3_aa: CASSIDGSRPQKLFF
cdr3_nt: TGTGCCAGTAGCATAGATGGTAGCAGACCTCAGAAGCTGTTTTTT
v_call: TRBV19
clone_size: -
d_call: -
j_call: TRBJ2-2

cdr3_aa: CASSSSSRGYQTEAFF
cdr3_nt: TGTGCCAGCAGCTCCTCCTCCAGGGGGTATCAAACTGAAGCTTTCTTT
v_call: TRBV28
clone_size: -
d_call: TRBD1
j_call: TRBJ1-1

cdr3_aa: CASSLGGMNTEAFF
cdr3_nt: TGCGCCAGCAGCTTGGGAGGAATGAACACTGAAGCTTTCTTT
v_call: TRBV5-1
clone_size: -
d_call: -
j_call: TRBJ1-1

cdr3_aa: CASSFRRGEKLFF
cdr3_nt: TGCGCCAGCAGCTTCAGACGGGGTGAAAAACTGTTTTTT
v_call: TRBV5-1
clone_size: -
d_call: -
j_call: TRBJ1-4

cdr3_aa: CASSEPGQGNFGYTF
cdr3_nt: TGTGCCAGCAGTGAACCGGGACAGGGCAATTTTGGCTACACCTTC
v_call: TRBV6-1
clone_size: once
d_call: TRBD1
j_call: TRBJ1-2

cdr3_aa: CASSLVQGGSPLHF
cdr3_nt: TGTGCCAGCAGCTTAGTACAGGGTGGCTCACCCCTCCACTTT
v_call: TRBV11-2
clone_size: -
d_call: -
j_call: TRBJ1-6

cdr3_aa: CASSFTRGSGNTIYF
cdr3_nt: TGTGCCAGCAGCTTCACTCGGGGCTCTGGAAACACCATATATTTT
v_call: TRBV11-3
clone_size: -
d_call: -
j_call: TRBJ1-3

cdr3_aa: CASSPGNTEAFF
cdr3_nt: TGTGCCAGCAGTCCAGGGAACACTGAAGCTTTCTTT
v_call: TRBV6-5
clone_size: -
d_call: -
j_call: TRBJ1-1

cdr3_aa: CSVGQGRHEQYF
cdr3_nt: TGCAGCGTCGGACAGGGCCGGCACGAGCAGTACTTC
v_call: TRBV29-1
clone_size: -
d_call: TRBD1
j_call: TRBJ2-7

cdr3_aa: CASRNRGRVGEQYF
cdr3_nt: TGTGCCAGCAGGAACAGGGGGCGGGTGGGCGAGCAGTACTTC
v_call: TRBV27
clone_size: -
d_call: TRBD1
j_call: TRBJ2-7

cdr3_aa: CASSSGTYEQYF
cdr3_nt: TGTGCCAGCAGCTCCGGGACCTACGAGCAGTACTTC
v_call: TRBV11-2
clone_size: -
d_call: -
j_call: TRBJ2-7

cdr3_aa: CASSLGLVSNYGYTF
cdr3_nt: TGTGCCAGCAGCTTGGGGTTAGTCTCTAACTATGGCTACACCTTC
v_call: TRBV5-4
clone_size: -
d_call: -
j_call: TRBJ1-2

cdr3_aa: CASSDRTGRYEQYF
cdr3_nt: TGTGCCAGCAGTGACCGGACAGGGCGCTACGAGCAGTACTTC
v_call: TRBV2
clone_size: -
d_call: TRBD1
j_call: TRBJ2-7

cdr3_aa: CASSDWTASSSYEQYF
cdr3_nt: TGTGCCAGCAGTGATTGGACAGCCAGTTCCTCCTACGAGCAGTACTTC
v_call: TRBV2
clone_size: -
d_call: -
j_call: TRBJ2-7

cdr3_aa: CASSHPQGTGELFF
cdr3_nt: TGTGCCAGCAGCCACCCACAGGGCACCGGGGAGCTGTTTTTT
v_call: TRBV4-2
clone_size: once
d_call: -
j_call: TRBJ2-2

cdr3_aa: CAIRGGAYQGDTQYF
cdr3_nt: TGTGCCATCAGGGGGGGGGCCTACCAGGGGGATACGCAGTATTTT
v_call: TRBV10-3
clone_size: once
d_call: -
j_call: TRBJ2-3

cdr3_aa: CASSELAREQYF
cdr3_nt: TGCGCCAGCAGTGAGCTAGCCAGGGAGCAGTACTTC
v_call: TRBV10-2
clone_size: -
d_call: -
j_call: TRBJ2-7

cdr3_aa: CASSPTHRVDTEAFF
cdr3_nt: TGTGCCAGCAGTCCAACCCACAGGGTTGACACTGAAGCTTTCTTT
v_call: TRBV6-5
clone_size: few
d_call: -
j_call: TRBJ1-1

cdr3_aa: CSLAGHEQFF
cdr3_nt: TGCAGCCTAGCGGGACATGAGCAGTTCTTC
v_call: TRBV20-1
clone_size: -
d_call: TRBD2
j_call: TRBJ2-1

cdr3_aa: CASSLEFQGISGTDTQYF
cdr3_nt: TGTGCTAGCAGCTTAGAATTTCAGGGGATCTCTGGCACAGATACGCAGTATTTT
v_call: TRBV7-7
clone_size: -
d_call: -
j_call: TRBJ2-3

cdr3_aa: CASSPGGASYEQYF
cdr3_nt: TGTGCCAGCAGCCCTGGGGGGGCCTCCTACGAGCAGTACTTC
v_call: TRBV11-1
clone_size: once
d_call: -
j_call: TRBJ2-7